The rows below give T cell receptor beta chains drawn from one sample of a study of cytomegalovirus exposure and HLA in healthy donors. The repertoire was sequenced with immunoSEQ multiplex PCR; TCRdb's copy has only in-frame clones and lacks some. The sample yields about 130,000 clones, around 94% seen once. Specimen: PBMCs. The receptors shown here come from a woman aged 18 to 35 in good health and CMV-seronegative. Both conserved end residues are part of each CDR3. A D gene is named only where the DNA matches it firmly. Clone size is not always given. Where it is, it says once, few, many or a class for expanded clones.

15	.	.	TRBV28	TRBJ1-5	CASSPHSGGNQPQHF	TGTGCCAGCAGCCCTCACTCAGGGGGCAATCAGCCCCAGCATTTT
15	once	TRBD1	TRBV7-3	TRBJ2-5	CASSRRTGIEETQYF	TGTGCCAGCAGCCGACGGACAGGGATCGAAGAGACCCAGTACTTC
14	.	TRBD1	TRBV6-6	TRBJ1-5	CALTGLPSNQPQHF	TGTGCCTTGACAGGGTTACCTAGCAATCAGCCCCAGCATTTT
15	.	TRBD1	TRBV4-1	TRBJ2-1	CASSPGTGSYNEQFF	TGCGCCAGCAGTCCCGGGACAGGGTCTTACAATGAGCAGTTCTTC
16	.	.	TRBV12-1	TRBJ1-6	CASSFALAGDNSPLHF	TGTGCCAGCAGCTTTGCGCTGGCAGGCGATAATTCACCCCTCCACTTT
15	.	.	TRBV6-1	TRBJ1-1	CASSDGGAGDTEAFF	TGTGCCAGCAGTGACGGGGGGGCTGGGGACACTGAAGCTTTCTTT
15	.	.	TRBV5-1	TRBJ2-7	CASSLVAGERYEQYF	TGCGCCAGCAGCTTGGTAGCAGGGGAGAGGTACGAGCAGTACTTC
12	.	.	TRBV28	TRBJ2-7	CASSSEGREQYF	TGTGCCAGCAGTTCGGAGGGCCGGGAGCAGTACTTC
16	.	.	TRBV6-5	TRBJ1-2	CASSYALVGLGDGYTF	TGTGCCAGCAGTTACGCCCTTGTGGGACTTGGAGATGGCTACACCTTC
14	.	.	TRBV5-4	TRBJ2-1	CASSDRTREDEQFF	TGTGCCAGCAGCGACCGGACTCGTGAGGATGAGCAGTTCTTC
13	.	.	TRBV30	TRBJ1-1	CAWNNYVNTEAFF	TGTGCCTGGAATAATTATGTGAACACTGAAGCTTTCTTT
14	.	.	TRBV15	TRBJ2-5	CATAYGGSQETQYF	TGTGCCACTGCCTATGGGGGGTCACAAGAGACCCAGTACTTC
16	.	.	TRBV4-1	TRBJ1-5	CASSQVPGKGNQPQHF	TGCGCCAGCAGCCAAGTCCCGGGAAAAGGTAATCAGCCCCAGCATTTT
17	.	.	TRBV7-9	TRBJ1-3	CASSLGLGQLSGNTIYF	TGTGCCAGCAGCTTAGGCCTCGGACAGCTCTCTGGAAACACCATATATTTT
13	.	TRBD2	TRBV18	TRBJ2-7	CASSTGGTYEQYF	TGTGCCAGCTCCACGGGGGGGACCTACGAGCAGTACTTC
15	few	TRBD1	TRBV2	TRBJ1-5	CASVSGTGRNQPQHF	TGTGCCAGCGTCTCCGGGACAGGGCGCAATCAGCCCCAGCATTTT
14	.	TRBD2	TRBV28	TRBJ2-7	CASSLGGRTYEQYF	TGTGCCAGCAGTTTGGGAGGGCGCACCTACGAGCAGTACTTC
12	.	.	TRBV13	TRBJ2-2	CASASSTGELFF	TGTGCCAGCGCTAGCTCCACCGGGGAGCTGTTTTTT
15	.	.	TRBV19	TRBJ1-5	CASSIPGFEFQPQHF	TGTGCCAGTAGTATCCCAGGGTTTGAATTTCAGCCCCAGCATTTT
13	.	.	TRBV6-1	TRBJ1-5	CASSDGHQMPQHF	TGTGCCAGCAGTGACGGACACCAGATGCCCCAGCATTTT
13	.	TRBD1	TRBV5-6	TRBJ2-5	CASSKTGQETQYF	TGTGCCAGCAGCAAGACAGGGCAAGAGACCCAGTACTTC
14	.	.	TRBV30	TRBJ1-5	CAWRVQGGGQPQHF	TGTGCCTGGAGAGTACAGGGTGGGGGTCAGCCCCAGCATTTT
13	.	.	TRBV28	TRBJ2-7	CASSPRGVYEQYF	TGTGCCAGCAGTCCCCGGGGAGTCTACGAGCAGTACTTC
14	.	TRBD1	TRBV28	TRBJ2-7	CASSSGQAPYEQYF	TGTGCCAGCAGTTCTGGACAGGCGCCCTACGAGCAGTACTTC
12	.	.	TRBV9	TRBJ2-1	CASSPGDDEQFF	TGTGCCAGCAGCCCTGGAGACGATGAGCAGTTCTTC
14	.	.	TRBV11-2	TRBJ2-5	CASSPRVYGETQYF	TGTGCCAGCAGCCCTCGGGTGTACGGTGAGACCCAGTACTTC
16	.	.	TRBV27	TRBJ1-2	CASSRGGSLALYGYTF	TGTGCCAGCAGCCGTGGCGGGTCTTTAGCTCTCTATGGCTACACCTTC
16	.	TRBD2	TRBV7-9	TRBJ2-5	CASSLAAGGLQETQYF	TGTGCCAGCAGCTTAGCAGCGGGAGGGCTCCAAGAGACCCAGTACTTC
14	.	TRBD1	TRBV7-8	TRBJ2-7	CASSPPGGYYEQYF	TGTGCCAGCAGCCCCCCAGGGGGCTACTACGAGCAGTACTTC
15	.	.	TRBV19	TRBJ1-5	CASNRGINSNQPQHF	TGTGCCAGTAATCGGGGAATTAATAGCAATCAGCCCCAGCATTTT
16	once	TRBD2	TRBV7-2	TRBJ2-7	CASSFPIAGGTGEQYF	TGTGCCAGCAGCTTCCCAATAGCGGGAGGGACTGGCGAGCAGTACTTC
13	once	.	TRBV28	TRBJ1-2	CASVPGSARGYTF	TGTGCCAGCGTCCCGGGTTCTGCGCGTGGCTACACCTTC
15	.	TRBD2	TRBV5-4	TRBJ2-7	CASSVPGTTSYEQYF	TGTGCCAGCAGCGTCCCCGGGACTACCTCCTACGAGCAGTACTTC
16	few	TRBD2	TRBV7-9	TRBJ2-5	CASTTWGGVGQETQYF	TGTGCCAGCACCACATGGGGGGGTGTCGGGCAAGAGACCCAGTACTTC
14	.	.	TRBV11-1	TRBJ2-7	CASSARQLPYEQYF	TGTGCCAGCAGCGCACGACAGTTGCCCTACGAGCAGTACTTC
19	.	.	TRBV5-4	TRBJ1-2	CASSLVWQSVASTNYGYTF	TGTGCCAGCAGCTTGGTTTGGCAATCAGTGGCATCCACTAACTATGGCTACACCTTC
13	.	TRBD2	TRBV2	TRBJ2-1	CASSGRGGDEQFF	TGTGCCAGCAGTGGTCGGGGGGGTGATGAGCAGTTCTTC
16	.	TRBD2	TRBV10-1	TRBJ2-1	CASSRSGGGRYNEQFF	TGCGCCAGCAGCCGCAGCGGCGGCGGGAGATACAATGAGCAGTTCTTC
18	.	.	TRBV12-2	TRBJ2-1	CASRLEQGRFVSLREQFF	TGTGCAAGTCGCTTAGAGCAAGGGAGGTTCGTGTCTTTACGAGAGCAGTTCTTC
14	.	.	TRBV5-1	TRBJ1-4	CASSLASYSEKLFF	TGCGCCAGCAGCTTGGCCTCCTATTCTGAAAAACTGTTTTTT
14	once	TRBD2	TRBV7-3	TRBJ2-3	CASRRTSGTHTQYF	TGTGCCAGCAGGCGGACTAGCGGGACCCATACGCAGTATTTT
15	.	TRBD1	TRBV28	TRBJ1-5	CASRTGTGAYQPQHF	TGTGCCAGCAGAACCGGGACAGGGGCATATCAGCCCCAGCATTTT
12	.	TRBD2	TRBV30	TRBJ2-5	CAWSSGKETQYF	TGTGCCTGGAGTAGCGGGAAAGAGACCCAGTACTTC
16	.	TRBD2	TRBV11-2	TRBJ2-1	CASSRALADTYNEQFF	TGTGCCAGCAGCCGTGCCCTAGCGGACACCTACAATGAGCAGTTCTTC
12	.	.	TRBV19	TRBJ1-4	CASTGEYEKLFF	TGTGCCAGTACAGGGGAATATGAAAAACTGTTTTTT
13	once	.	TRBV11-1	TRBJ2-7	CASSRDRSYEQYF	TGTGCCAGCAGCCGAGACAGGTCCTACGAGCAGTACTTC
14	.	TRBD1	TRBV11-3	TRBJ2-1	CASSLEGQGSEQFF	TGTGCCAGCAGCTTAGAGGGACAGGGGAGTGAGCAGTTCTTC
14	.	.	TRBV5-1	TRBJ2-7	CASSLRENQYEQYF	TGCGCCAGCAGCTTGAGGGAGAATCAATACGAGCAGTACTTC
12	.	.	TRBV9	TRBJ1-1	CASSDSYTEAFF	TGTGCCAGCAGCGACAGCTACACTGAAGCTTTCTTT
16	.	.	TRBV4-1	TRBJ2-1	CASSPGPGSLWDEQFF	TGCGCCAGCAGCCCGGGACCCGGGAGCCTCTGGGATGAGCAGTTCTTC
14	.	TRBD1	TRBV5-1	TRBJ1-2	CASSLGQGLGGYTF	TGCGCCAGCAGCTTGGGACAGGGGCTCGGTGGCTACACCTTC
12	.	.	TRBV9	TRBJ2-2	CASSYSPGELFF	TGTGCCAGCAGCTATAGCCCCGGGGAGCTGTTTTTT
13	.	.	TRBV30	TRBJ1-1	CAWSRQIGTEAFF	TGTGCCTGGAGTCGACAGATAGGCACTGAAGCTTTCTTT
15	.	TRBD1	TRBV6-5	TRBJ1-5	CASSYSGGGNQPQHF	TGTGCCAGCAGTTACTCAGGGGGCGGCAATCAGCCCCAGCATTTT
11	.	.	TRBV18	TRBJ1-4	CASSSREKLFF	TGTGCCAGCTCATCCCGGGAAAAACTGTTTTTT
13	.	.	TRBV9	TRBJ2-1	CASSPQGYNEQFF	TGTGCCAGCAGCCCCCAGGGATACAATGAGCAGTTCTTC
16	.	TRBD2	TRBV5-4	TRBJ2-2	CASRRTSGSGGGELFF	TGTGCCAGCAGACGGACTAGCGGGAGCGGGGGCGGGGAGCTGTTTTTT
16	.	TRBD1	TRBV28	TRBJ1-2	CASSSRTGEYSEGYTF	TGTGCCAGCAGTTCACGGACAGGGGAATACTCGGAGGGCTACACCTTC
12	.	TRBD1	TRBV5-1	TRBJ1-2	CASSSDRNGYTF	TGCGCCAGCAGTTCGGACAGGAATGGCTACACCTTC
14	few	TRBD1	TRBV5-1	TRBJ1-1	CASSTTGGGTEAFF	TGCGCCAGCAGCACAACAGGGGGCGGCACTGAAGCTTTCTTT